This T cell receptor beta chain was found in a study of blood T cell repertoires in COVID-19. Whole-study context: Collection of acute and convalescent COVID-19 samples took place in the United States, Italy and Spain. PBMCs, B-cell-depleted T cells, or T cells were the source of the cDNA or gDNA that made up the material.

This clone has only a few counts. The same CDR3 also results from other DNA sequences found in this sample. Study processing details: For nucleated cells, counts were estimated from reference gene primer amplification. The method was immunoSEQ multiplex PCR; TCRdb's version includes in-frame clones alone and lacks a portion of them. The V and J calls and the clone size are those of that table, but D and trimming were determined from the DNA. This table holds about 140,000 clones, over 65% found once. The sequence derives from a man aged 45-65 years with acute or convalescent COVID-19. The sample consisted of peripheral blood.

This chain's CDR3 is CASSFDRGGTDTQYF. DNA for the CDR3: TGTGCCAGCAGTTTTGACAGGGGTGGCACAGATACGCAGTATTTT. This chain joins TRBV2 and TRBJ2-3; 8 bases are a match to TRBD1. The CDR3 loop spans 15 amino acids. The germline CDR1 and CDR2 sequences are SNHLY and FYNNEI. The V gene end was trimmed by 5 bases and the J gene end by 1 base; junction bases not matched to a gene: 5.